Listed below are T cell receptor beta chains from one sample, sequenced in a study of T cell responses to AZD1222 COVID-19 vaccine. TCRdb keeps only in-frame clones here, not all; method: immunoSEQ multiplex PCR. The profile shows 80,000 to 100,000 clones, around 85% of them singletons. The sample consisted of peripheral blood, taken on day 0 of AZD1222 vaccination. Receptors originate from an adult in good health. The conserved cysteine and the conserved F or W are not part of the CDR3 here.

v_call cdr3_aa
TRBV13 ASSSTSGVNEQF
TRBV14 ASRTLWDNEQF
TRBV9 ASTRNEGPTDTQY
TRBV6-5 ASSRRVSQETQY
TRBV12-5 ASGLDRPGDTIY
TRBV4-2 ASSQVRGGYNEQF
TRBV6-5 ASGYRPNYGYT
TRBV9 ASSAGTSGRGRSYEQY
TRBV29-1 SVDGTSGTDTQY
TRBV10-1 ASSERRGDTQY
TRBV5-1 ASSARDPMTYTQY
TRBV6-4 ASSARTGGLDNEQF
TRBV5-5 ASSYRGGLAADTQY
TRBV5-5 ASSLGVDYGYT
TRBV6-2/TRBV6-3 ASSSTVNTEAF
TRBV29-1 SVENLRVGGYT
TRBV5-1 ASSSTVSSYEQY
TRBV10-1 ASSAGLNTGELF
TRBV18 ASSPASGSPDTQY
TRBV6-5 ASILGVFGYGYT
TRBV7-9 ASSFGGLETQY
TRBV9 ASSPGTAAGNQPQH
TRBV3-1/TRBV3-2 ASSRGSGANVLT
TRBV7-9 ASSPVHSRTSGISYEQY
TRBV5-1 ASSLEGQGANSPLH
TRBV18 ASSPPGLADETQY
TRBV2 ASRDSYNSPLH
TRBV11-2 ASSSRQGRTEAF
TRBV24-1 ATSLNSRQPQH
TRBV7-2 ASSFGTSGSRETQY
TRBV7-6 ASKGSGSNQPQH
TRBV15 ATSRPSSGGAKEQF
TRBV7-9 ASSLVQGPMSPLH
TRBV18 ASSTIYTDTQY
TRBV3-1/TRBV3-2 ASSQDSGGALEQF
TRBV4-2 ASSQVQGSPYEQY
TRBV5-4 ASIQGGDPPHGTDTQY
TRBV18 ASSSAVSYEQY